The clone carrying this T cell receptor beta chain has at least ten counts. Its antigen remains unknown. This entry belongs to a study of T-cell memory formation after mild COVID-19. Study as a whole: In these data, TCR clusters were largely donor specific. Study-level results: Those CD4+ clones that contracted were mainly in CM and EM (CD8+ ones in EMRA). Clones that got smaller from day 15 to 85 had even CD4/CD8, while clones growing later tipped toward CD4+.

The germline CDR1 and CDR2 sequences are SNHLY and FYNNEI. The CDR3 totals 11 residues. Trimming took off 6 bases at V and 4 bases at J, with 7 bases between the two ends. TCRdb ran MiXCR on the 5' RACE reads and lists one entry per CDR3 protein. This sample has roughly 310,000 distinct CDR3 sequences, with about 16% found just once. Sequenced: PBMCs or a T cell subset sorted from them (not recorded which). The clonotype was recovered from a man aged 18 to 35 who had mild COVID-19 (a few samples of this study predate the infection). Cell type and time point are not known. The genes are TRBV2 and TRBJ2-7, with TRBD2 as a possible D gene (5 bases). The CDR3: CASSGDYEQYF. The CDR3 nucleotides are TGTGCCAGCAGCGGGGATTACGAGCAGTACTTC.